This section outlines one T cell receptor (beta chain) sequence together with its context. With 1 base removed from V and 2 bases from J, the gap between germline ends came to 7 bases. This CDR3 has 14 amino acids. In germline, CDR1 is LGHNA, CDR2 YSLEER. Data came from immunoSEQ multiplex PCR; TCRdb stores just in-frame clones and leaves some out. This sample yields around 64,000 clones, of which 75% to 90% are seen a single time; more than 5% belongs to the top ten. This entry belongs to a study of blood T cell repertoires in COVID-19. Across the whole study: There were acute and convalescent COVID-19 samples, and they came from the United States, Italy and Spain. PBMCs, B-cell-depleted T cells, or T cells were the source of the cDNA or gDNA that made up the material.

This clonotype was obtained from a man aged 45 to 65 with active COVID-19. The genes are TRBV4-3 and TRBJ2-3, with D perhaps matching TRBD2 (5 bases). What was sequenced was peripheral blood. The CDR3 protein is CASSQGGHTDTQYF. The CDR3 DNA reads TGCGCCAGCAGCCAAGGCGGGCACACAGATACGCAGTATTTT.